This TCR beta chain came from a study of vaccination and CD4 T cells after COVID-19. On the study more broadly: The post-vaccine samples came a median 72 days after dose two (range 14 to 241). The cells were exposed to overlapping spike peptides originating from SARS-CoV-2, HCoV-NL63, HCoV-OC43 and HCoV-229E for stimulation.

Of note for this clonotype: The target antigen is unknown. At one boundary the junction diverges from the germline segment, which might be a read error.

As for treatment: approximately nine-day PBMC culture with coronavirus spike peptide pools or control peptides (ViraFEST assay). The ViraFEST method relied on peptide pools to expand antigen-specific T cells, followed by TCR sequencing. This CDR3 has 15 residues. An Oncomine TCR Beta short-read assay was used to sequence the DNA from cultured CD4+ T cells. One entry per CDR3 protein results from TCRdb running MiXCR on the PCR reads. The table includes 7,500 to 10,000 distinct CDR3 sequences, around 45% detected once. This receptor was obtained from a human donor who had recovered from COVID-19. The sample comprised CD4+ T cells from blood, cultured in vitro. This rearrangement joins TRBV12-3 or TRBV12-4 to TRBJ1-5; possibly TRBD1 for D (5 bases). The CDR3 DNA is TGTGCCAGCAGCTTAGCAGGGATGAGCAATCAGCCCCAGCATTTT. Its protein is CASSLAGMSNQPQHF.